The rows below give T cell receptor beta chains drawn from one sample of a study of technical replicates of blood from a handful of donors. The assay was immunoSEQ multiplex PCR, and TCRdb's table has in-frame clones only and misses some. The sample includes around 80,000 clones, about 89% of them seen just once. Sample: T cells isolated from PBMCs. The source of these receptors is a human donor in good health. CDR3s include the opening cysteine and the closing phenylalanine or tryptophan. The D gene is left open where the match is weak. The size field is filled for only some rows; it gives once, few, many or a size class.

j_call d_call v_call clone_size cdr3_nt cdr3_aa
TRBJ2-3 TRBD2 TRBV5-8 . TGTGCCAGCAGCTTGGCCTTGGCTAGCGGGGCAGATACGCAGTATTTT CASSLALASGADTQYF
TRBJ2-1 TRBD2 TRBV4-3 . TGCGCCAGCAGCCACCTAACTAGCGGGAGAACCAATGAGCAGTTCTTC CASSHLTSGRTNEQFF
TRBJ2-1 TRBD1 TRBV4-3 . TGCGCCAGCAGCCAAGGTGTCGGACAGGGATATTATAATGAGCAGTTCTTC CASSQGVGQGYYNEQFF
TRBJ2-7 TRBD2 TRBV9 . TGTGCCAGCAGCGGACCCAGACTAGCGGGAGACGAGCAGTACTTC CASSGPRLAGDEQYF
TRBJ2-7 . TRBV5-1 . TGCGCCAGCAGCTTGACGGACAGTAAAGTCGAGCAGTACTTC CASSLTDSKVEQYF
TRBJ2-7 TRBD1 TRBV4-1 . TGCGCCAGCAGCCAAGAGGGAAGGGGGCGCGGCGAGCAGTACTTC CASSQEGRGRGEQYF
TRBJ1-5 TRBD1 TRBV10-2 . TGCGCCAGCAGGGGACAGGGTGAAAATAGCAATCAGCCCCAGCATTTT CASRGQGENSNQPQHF
TRBJ2-7 . TRBV4-2 . TGTGCCAGCAGCCAACGGTTAGCCTACGAGCAGTACTTC CASSQRLAYEQYF
TRBJ2-3 TRBD1 TRBV7-9 . TGTGCCAGCAGCCAAACAGGGGCCTACACAGATACGCAGTATTTT CASSQTGAYTDTQYF
TRBJ2-5 TRBD2 TRBV5-4 . TGTGCCAGTACCGGCGGGGGACGGGAGACCCAGTACTTC CASTGGGRETQYF
TRBJ1-1 . TRBV4-1 few TGCGCCAGCAGCCAAGTCTTGAACACTGAAGCTTTCTTT CASSQVLNTEAFF
TRBJ2-7 TRBD2 TRBV5-1 . TGCGCCAGCAGCTTGTACCCACTAGCGGGAGGCTCCTACGAGCAGTACTTC CASSLYPLAGGSYEQYF
TRBJ1-2 . TRBV4-1 . TGCGCCAGCAGCCAAGGGCTAGACAGCGTAAACTATGGCTACACCTTC CASSQGLDSVNYGYTF
TRBJ2-5 TRBD2 TRBV18 . TGTGCCAGCTCACCCGCTAGCGGCCAAGAGACTCAGTACTTC CASSPASGQETQYF
TRBJ2-5 TRBD2 TRBV11-3 . TGTGCCAGCAGCGTAGCGGGAGGGCCTGTTGAGACCCAGTACTTC CASSVAGGPVETQYF
TRBJ2-7 TRBD2 TRBV2 . TGTGCCAGCAGTGTACGGGCTAGCGGGCCCTACGAGCAGTACTTC CASSVRASGPYEQYF
TRBJ2-7 TRBD2 TRBV7-3 . TGTGCCAGCAGCTTGTCCGCGGGGGCCTACGAGCAGTACTTC CASSLSAGAYEQYF
TRBJ2-1 . TRBV15 . TGTGCCACCAGCATCCGGCAGGGGAATGAGCAGTTCTTC CATSIRQGNEQFF
TRBJ2-1 . TRBV29-1 . TGCAGCGCCCCCTTCTCGTATGAGCAGTTCTTC CSAPFSYEQFF
TRBJ1-1 . TRBV11-3 few TGTGCCAGCAGCCCCCGTCGGTCCCTGAACACTGAAGCTTTCTTT CASSPRRSLNTEAFF
TRBJ2-2 TRBD1 TRBV19 . TGTGCCACGGGACAGGTGAACACCGGGGAGCTGTTTTTT CATGQVNTGELFF
TRBJ2-5 TRBD2 TRBV28 . TGTGCCAGCAGTCCAGGACTAGCGGGAGGCTTACAAGAGACCCAGTACTTC CASSPGLAGGLQETQYF
TRBJ2-7 TRBD2 TRBV4-3 once TGCGCCAGCAGCCAAGATGGGCCGGGAGGGCCTCCCTACGAGCAGTACTTC CASSQDGPGGPPYEQYF
TRBJ2-2 TRBD2 TRBV5-5 . TGTGCCAGCAGCTCGAGGACTAGCCTGGCCGGGGAGCTGTTTTTT CASSSRTSLAGELFF
TRBJ1-2 TRBD1 TRBV5-6 . TGTGCCAGCAGCTTCGAGACAGGGGCCTACTATGGCTACACCTTC CASSFETGAYYGYTF
TRBJ1-4 TRBD1 TRBV2 . TGTGCCAGCAGTCCGGGACAGCTTGATGAAAAACTGTTTTTT CASSPGQLDEKLFF
TRBJ2-7 TRBD2 TRBV7-9 . TGTGCCAGCAGCTCGGGACTAGCGGGAGACTCCCACGAGCAGTACTTC CASSSGLAGDSHEQYF
TRBJ1-1 . TRBV6-5 . TGTGCCAGCAAACTTTTCAGGGAAATTTACACTGAAGCTTTCTTT CASKLFREIYTEAFF
TRBJ2-7 . TRBV18 . TGTGCCAGCTCATCAGGGTCCTACGAGCAGTACTTC CASSSGSYEQYF
TRBJ2-5 TRBD2 TRBV20-1 . TGCAGTGCTCGCACCGGACTAGAGATGGACTTC CSARTGLEMDF
TRBJ2-1 . TRBV2 . TGTGCCAGCAGCTTCACTAGTTCTAGGAATGAGCAGTTCTTC CASSFTSSRNEQFF
TRBJ2-7 TRBD2 TRBV5-6 . TGTGCCAGCAGCTTTGAGACTAGCGGCCCCTACGAGCAGTACTTC CASSFETSGPYEQYF
TRBJ1-1 . TRBV15 . TGTGCCACCAGCAGAGGGACCAGGGCAGAAGCTTTCTTT CATSRGTRAEAFF
TRBJ1-5 . TRBV2 . TGTGCCAGCAACCGGGGGGGTAGCAATCAGCCCCAGCATTTT CASNRGGSNQPQHF
TRBJ2-7 . TRBV6-1 . TGTGCCATCCACGAGAAGTGGGAGCAGTACTTC CAIHEKWEQYF
TRBJ2-5 . TRBV6-5 . TGTGCCAGCAGTTATTGGCAGGGGAAAGAGACCCAGTACTTC CASSYWQGKETQYF
TRBJ1-1 TRBD1 TRBV25-1 few TGTGCCAGCAGGGGACAGGGGGCGAGTTTCTTCACTGAAGCTTTCTTT CASRGQGASFFTEAFF
TRBJ1-4 TRBD1 TRBV27 . TGTGCCAGCAGTTTTAGACAGGGAGGTGAAAAACTGTTTTTT CASSFRQGGEKLFF
TRBJ1-1 . TRBV4-1 few TGCGCCAGCAGCCAAGTGGCCGGAGGACGGACGTACACTGAAGCTTTCTTT CASSQVAGGRTYTEAFF
TRBJ1-2 . TRBV7-6 . TGTGCCAGCAGCAATGGGTGGGGGGAAGAGAGCTATGGCTACACCTTC CASSNGWGEESYGYTF
TRBJ2-2 TRBD2 TRBV5-1 . TGCGCCAGCAGCCCCGGACTAGCGGGTTTCACCGGGGAGCTGTTTTTT CASSPGLAGFTGELFF
TRBJ2-1 . TRBV15 . TGTGCCACCGGGGCAGTTTACAATGAGCAGTTCTTC CATGAVYNEQFF
TRBJ2-2 . TRBV10-1 . TGCGCCAGCGGCCCCCCTAACACCGGGGAGCTGTTTTTT CASGPPNTGELFF
TRBJ2-7 . TRBV5-1 few TGCGCCAGCAGCTTGGTCGGGTACGAGCAGTACTTC CASSLVGYEQYF
TRBJ2-1 TRBD2 TRBV11-3 . TGTGCCAGCACCCTTTTTGGGGGAGGGCCGTTTAATGAGCAGTTCTTC CASTLFGGGPFNEQFF
TRBJ1-1 . TRBV9 . TGTGCCAGCAGCGTAACAGGGCAGATCGGATCTGAAGCTTTCTTT CASSVTGQIGSEAFF
TRBJ2-1 . TRBV5-6 . TGTGCCAGCAGCTCCCTCCAGGGTTTATTCTACAATGAGCAGTTCTTC CASSSLQGLFYNEQFF
TRBJ1-5 TRBD1 TRBV28 . TGTGCCAGCAAATTGACAGGGGTCAGCAATCAGCCCCAGCATTTT CASKLTGVSNQPQHF
TRBJ2-1 . TRBV9 . TGTGCCAGCAGCGTACCAGGTTTCAATGAGCAGTTCTTC CASSVPGFNEQFF
TRBJ1-2 TRBD1 TRBV5-4 . TGTGCCAGCAGCTTGGGGATCTGGGGGACAGGGGATTATGGCTACACCTTC CASSLGIWGTGDYGYTF
TRBJ1-1 TRBD1 TRBV4-3 . TGCGCCAGCAGCCAAGATGGGACAGGGGGCCCTAACACTGAAGCTTTCTTT CASSQDGTGGPNTEAFF
TRBJ1-2 . TRBV5-4 . TGTGCCAGCAGCGTCGGAGCTAACTATGGCTACACCTTC CASSVGANYGYTF
TRBJ2-7 TRBD2 TRBV5-4 few TGTGCCAGCAGCTCGGGACTAGCGGGAGGGCTCCACGAGCAGTACTTC CASSSGLAGGLHEQYF